This entry describes one TCR beta chain. Primers: 60 Vbeta forward and 13 Jbeta reverse. Sequencing was performed with immunoSEQ multiplex PCR; in TCRdb, only in-frame clones are kept and a portion is missing. The sample lists more than 200,000 clones, 82% occurring once. The data stem from a study of cytomegalovirus exposure and HLA in healthy donors. Trimming cost V 5 bases and J 2 bases, with 8 bases left between them. Germline V gene data show CDR1 as SGHNT and CDR2 as YYREEE (reference sequence). The CDR3 has 13 residues. The specimen sequenced was PBMCs. The chain links TRBV5-4 to TRBJ2-1; D may be TRBD2 (5 bases). This clonotype originated in a man aged 40-49 years in good health and CMV-seropositive. This chain's CDR3 is CASRDGTYNEQFF. The CDR3 nucleotides are TGTGCCAGCAGGGACGGGACCTACAATGAGCAGTTCTTC.